The sample holds many counts of the clone carrying this TCR beta chain. The data belong to a study of blood T cells in healthy people across ages. A second PCR of 7 to 11 cycles used a sample-barcoded 5' primer and a J-beta primer mix. One entry per CDR3 protein, called by TCRdb with MiXCR from the 5' RACE reads. The table records hundreds of thousands of distinct CDR3 sequences, 45% to 60% of them present only once. This CDR3 is built from 14 residues. Trimming removed 3 bases from V and 2 bases from J, with 8 bases in between. Germline values: CDR1 MNHNY, CDR2 SVGAGI (reference sequence). This clonotype was obtained from a woman aged 80 or over in good health. The sequencing input was blood. The chain couples TRBV6-6 to TRBJ1-5; perhaps TRBD1 as D (5 bases). CDR3 bases: TGTGCCAGCAGTTATGAAGGGGGCAATCAGCCCCAGCATTTT. It yields the protein CASSYEGGNQPQHF.